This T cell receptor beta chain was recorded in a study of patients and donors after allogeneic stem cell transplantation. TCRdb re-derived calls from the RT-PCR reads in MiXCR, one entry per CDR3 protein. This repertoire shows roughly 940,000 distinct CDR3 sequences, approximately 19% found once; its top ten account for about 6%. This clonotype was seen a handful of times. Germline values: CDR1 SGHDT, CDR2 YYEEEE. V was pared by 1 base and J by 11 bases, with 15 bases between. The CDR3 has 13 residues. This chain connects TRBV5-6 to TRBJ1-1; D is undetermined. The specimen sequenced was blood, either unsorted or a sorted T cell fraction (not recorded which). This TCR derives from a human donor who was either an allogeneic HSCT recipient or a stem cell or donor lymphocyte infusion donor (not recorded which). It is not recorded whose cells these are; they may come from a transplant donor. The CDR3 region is CASSLTGSRQAFF. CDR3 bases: TGTGCCAGCAGCTTGACCGGCAGCCGTCAGGCTTTCTTT.